The text below deals with one T cell receptor (beta chain). What it recognizes is unknown. This sample is drawn from a study of B cell selection in AIRE deficiency. Study-wide results and caveats: Healthy donors alone shared 30% to 35% of 3,500 to 4,500 Treg sequences; patients alone roughly 10%. Only TCRbeta was sequenced; about 37% of shared healthy Treg sequences appeared in Tconv. Shorter CDR3s marked shared Treg sequences, biased toward few non-templated insertions. About 30% of healthy-shared Treg TCRbeta sequences appeared in patient Tconv cells.

CDR3 length equals 13 residues. The V end lost 2 bases, the J end lost 5 bases, and 9 bases lay between the germline ends. The germline CDR1 and CDR2 sequences are SGHTA and FQGNSA. Clones were sequenced by immunoSEQ multiplex PCR, and TCRdb holds only the in-frame ones, with some missing. The data contain roughly 24,000 clones, approximately 96% of them singletons. Conventional CD4 T cells were sorted as CD4+CD127+ cells. This clonotype originated in a human donor in good health. Sequencing was performed on CD4+CD127+ conventional T cells sorted from PBMCs. V is TRBV7-2 and J is TRBJ1-1, with a possible D match to TRBD1 (5 bases). CDR3: CASSLRGETEAFF. In DNA form, the CDR3 reads TGTGCCAGCAGCTTAAGGGGTGAGACTGAAGCTTTCTTT.